What follows are 5 T cell receptor beta chains derived from one specimen sequenced in a study of blood T cell repertoires in COVID-19. Only in-frame clones appear in the TCRdb table, and some are missing; sequencing was by immunoSEQ multiplex PCR. The sample carries around 500,000 clones, about 85% recorded once. Source material: PBMCs or T cells enriched from blood (not recorded which). These receptors originate from an older woman who had recovered from COVID-19.

The rearrangement links TRBV18 to TRBJ2-1, with 10 bases lining up with TRBD1. CDR1 is KGHSH and CDR2 is LQKENI in the germline V gene. V shed 3 bases and J 7 bases; nucleotides not matched to a gene: 9. This CDR3 spans 16 amino acids. CDR3 sequence reads: CASSPQGTGVFNEQFF. DNA of the CDR3: TGTGCCAGCTCACCGCAGGGGACAGGGGTGTTTAATGAGCAGTTCTTC.

This sequence joins TRBV19 and TRBJ2-2, with 7 bases lining up with TRBD1. CDR3 length: 17 amino acids. V was clipped by 3 bases and J by 0 bases; unmatched bases: 7. Germline CDR1 and CDR2: LNHDA and SQIVND (reference sequence). The CDR3 loop is CASSIGRGRSNTGELFF. CDR3 coding DNA: TGTGCCAGTAGTATTGGCAGGGGGAGATCGAACACCGGGGAGCTGTTTTTT.

This clone occurred once. The gene calls are TRBV6-6 and TRBJ1-3; D is unclear. This CDR3 is built from 12 residues. Germline CDR1 and CDR2: MNHNY and SVGAGI (reference sequence). V shed 6 bases and J shed 3 bases, with 6 bases lying between them. CDR3 sequence: CASRLFGNTIYF. Written as DNA, the CDR3 is TGTGCCAGCAGGTTATTTGGAAACACCATATATTTT.

V and J are TRBV15 and TRBJ1-2; TRBD1 is a possible D gene (6 bases). CDR1 is LNHNV and CDR2 is YYDKDF in the germline V gene (reference sequence). The CDR3 spans 12 residues. Deletions cut 6 bases from V and 4 bases from J, with 9 bases between. The CDR3, as DNA: TGTGCCACCAGAGGGGGTGGCTATGGCTACACCTTC. This sequence encodes CATRGGGYGYTF.

This chain joins TRBV5-1 and TRBJ2-6; TRBD1 matches at 8 bases. This CDR3 is 16 amino acids long. From germline, CDR1 is SGHRS and CDR2 YFSETQ. Trimming cost V 3 bases and J 4 bases; bases outside gene matches: 6. The CDR3 region is CASSWTGTPGANVLTF. Written as DNA, the CDR3 is TGCGCCAGCAGCTGGACAGGGACCCCCGGGGCCAACGTCCTGACTTTC.